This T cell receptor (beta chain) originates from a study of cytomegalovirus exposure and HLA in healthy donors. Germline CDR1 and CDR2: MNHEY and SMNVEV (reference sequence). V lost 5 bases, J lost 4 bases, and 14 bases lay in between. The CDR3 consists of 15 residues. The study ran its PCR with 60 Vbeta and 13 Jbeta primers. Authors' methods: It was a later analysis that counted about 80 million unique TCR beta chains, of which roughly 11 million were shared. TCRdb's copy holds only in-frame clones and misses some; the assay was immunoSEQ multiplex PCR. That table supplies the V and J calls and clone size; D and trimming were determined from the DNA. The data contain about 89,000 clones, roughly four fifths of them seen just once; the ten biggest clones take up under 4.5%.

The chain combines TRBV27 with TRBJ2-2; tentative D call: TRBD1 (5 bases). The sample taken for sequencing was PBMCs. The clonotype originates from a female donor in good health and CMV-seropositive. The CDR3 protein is CASSQLGPATGELFF. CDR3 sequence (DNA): TGTGCCAGCAGTCAACTGGGGCCCGCCACCGGGGAGCTGTTTTTT.